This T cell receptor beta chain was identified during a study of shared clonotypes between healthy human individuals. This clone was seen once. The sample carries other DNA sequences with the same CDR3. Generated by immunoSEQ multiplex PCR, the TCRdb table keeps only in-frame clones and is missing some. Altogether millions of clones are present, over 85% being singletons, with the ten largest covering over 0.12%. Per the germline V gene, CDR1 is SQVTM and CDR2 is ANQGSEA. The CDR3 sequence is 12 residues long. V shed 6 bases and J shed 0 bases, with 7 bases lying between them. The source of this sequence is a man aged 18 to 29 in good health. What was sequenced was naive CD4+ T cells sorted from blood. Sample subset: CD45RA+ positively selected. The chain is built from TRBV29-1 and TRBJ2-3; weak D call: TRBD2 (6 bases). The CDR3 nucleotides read TGCAGCGTCCGGGAGAGCACAGATACGCAGTATTTT. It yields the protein CSVRESTDTQYF.